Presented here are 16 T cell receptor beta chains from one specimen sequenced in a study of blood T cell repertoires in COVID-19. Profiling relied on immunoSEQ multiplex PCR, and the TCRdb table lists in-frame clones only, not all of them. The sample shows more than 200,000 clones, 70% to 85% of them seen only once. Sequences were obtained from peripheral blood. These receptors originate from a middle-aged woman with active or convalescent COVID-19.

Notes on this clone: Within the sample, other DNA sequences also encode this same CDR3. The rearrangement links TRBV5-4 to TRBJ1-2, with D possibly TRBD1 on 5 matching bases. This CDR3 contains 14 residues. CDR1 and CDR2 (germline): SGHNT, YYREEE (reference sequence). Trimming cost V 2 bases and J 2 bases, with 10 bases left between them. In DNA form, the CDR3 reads TGTGCCAGCAGCTTAGGGAGGGGCAACTATGGCTACACCTTC. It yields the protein CASSLGRGNYGYTF.

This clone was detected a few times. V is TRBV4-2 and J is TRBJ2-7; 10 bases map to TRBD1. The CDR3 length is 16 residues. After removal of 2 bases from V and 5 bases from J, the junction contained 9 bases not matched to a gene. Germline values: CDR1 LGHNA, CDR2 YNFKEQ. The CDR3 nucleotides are TGTGCCAGCAGCCAAATGCGAGGACAGGGGGTCCACGAGCAGTACTTC. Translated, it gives CASSQMRGQGVHEQYF.

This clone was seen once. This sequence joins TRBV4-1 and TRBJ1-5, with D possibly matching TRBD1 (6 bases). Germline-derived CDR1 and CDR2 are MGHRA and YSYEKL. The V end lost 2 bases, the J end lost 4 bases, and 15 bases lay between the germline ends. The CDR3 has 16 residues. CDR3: CASSQTGLDRNQPQHF. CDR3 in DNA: TGCGCCAGCAGCCAAACTGGATTGGACAGAAATCAGCCCCAGCATTTT.

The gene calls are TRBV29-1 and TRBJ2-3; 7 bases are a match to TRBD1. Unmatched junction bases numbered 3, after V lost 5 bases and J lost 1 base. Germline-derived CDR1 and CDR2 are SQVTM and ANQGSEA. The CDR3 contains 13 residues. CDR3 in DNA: TGCAGCGTTTCCGGACAGGGCACAGATACGCAGTATTTT. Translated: CSVSGQGTDTQYF.

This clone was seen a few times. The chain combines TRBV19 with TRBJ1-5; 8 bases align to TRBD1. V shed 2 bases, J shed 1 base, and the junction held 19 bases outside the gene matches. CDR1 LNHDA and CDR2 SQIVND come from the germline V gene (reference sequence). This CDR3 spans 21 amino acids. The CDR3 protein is CASSIYTWDRRVPSSNQPQHF. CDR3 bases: TGTGCCAGTAGTATATATACTTGGGACAGGAGGGTTCCTTCCAGCAATCAGCCCCAGCATTTT.

CDR3 in DNA: TGTGCCAGCAGCTTAGATGGGGTAGCGGGAGAAGATACGCAGTATTTT. Translated, it gives CASSLDGVAGEDTQYF. The J gene is TRBJ2-3, the V gene TRBV11-2; 9 bases are shared with TRBD2. CDR1 is SGHAT and CDR2 is FQNNGV in the germline V gene. CDR3 size: 16 residues. Germline trimming cut 0 bases from V and 5 bases from J; bases unmatched to any gene: 6.

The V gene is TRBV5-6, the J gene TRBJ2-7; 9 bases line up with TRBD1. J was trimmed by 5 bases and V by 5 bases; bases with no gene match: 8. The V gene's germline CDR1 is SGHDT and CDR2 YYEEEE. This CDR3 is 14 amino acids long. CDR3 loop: CASRGQGRVDEQYF. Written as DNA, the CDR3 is TGTGCCAGCAGAGGACAGGGGAGGGTGGACGAGCAGTACTTC.

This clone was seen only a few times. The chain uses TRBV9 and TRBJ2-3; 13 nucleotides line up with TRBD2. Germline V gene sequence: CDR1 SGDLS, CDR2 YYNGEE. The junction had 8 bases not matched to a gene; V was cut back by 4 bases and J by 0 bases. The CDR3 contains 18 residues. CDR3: CASSKGLAGTTSTDTQYF. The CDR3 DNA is TGTGCCAGCAGCAAGGGACTAGCGGGAACAACTAGCACAGATACGCAGTATTTT. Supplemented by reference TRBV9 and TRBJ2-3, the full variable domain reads DSGVTQTPKHLITATGQRVTLRCSPRSGDLSVYWYQQSLDQGLQFLIQYYNGEERAKGNILERFSAQQFPDLHSELNLSSLELGDSALYFCASSKGLAGTTSTDTQYFGPGTRLTVL.

The CDR3: CASIGTHRDRENYGYTF. Here the CDR3 DNA reads TGTGCCAGCATCGGTACCCACCGGGACAGGGAGAACTATGGCTACACCTTC. V and J are TRBV7-9 and TRBJ1-2, with 9 bases identical to TRBD1. The germline CDR1 and CDR2 sequences are SEHNR and FQNEAQ (reference sequence). The V gene end was trimmed by 7 bases and the J gene end by 2 bases; junction bases not matched to a gene: 14. The CDR3 is made up of 17 amino acids.

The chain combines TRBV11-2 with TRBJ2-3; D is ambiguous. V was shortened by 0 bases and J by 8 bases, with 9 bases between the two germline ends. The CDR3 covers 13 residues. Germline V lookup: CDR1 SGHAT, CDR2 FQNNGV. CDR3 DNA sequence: TGTGCCAGCAGCTTAGACGGCCCAGGTACGCAGTATTTT. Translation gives CASSLDGPGTQYF.

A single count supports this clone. The CDR3 coding sequence is TGTGCCAGCAGCGCTGGACAGGGGGCGTCTGGTAATGAAAAACTGTTTTTT. Translated: CASSAGQGASGNEKLFF. The chain is built from TRBV9 and TRBJ1-4, with TRBD1 identical over 11 bases. After removal of 3 bases from V and 4 bases from J, the junction contained 8 bases not matched to a gene. This CDR3 region has 17 residues. The germline gives CDR1 SGDLS, CDR2 YYNGEE.

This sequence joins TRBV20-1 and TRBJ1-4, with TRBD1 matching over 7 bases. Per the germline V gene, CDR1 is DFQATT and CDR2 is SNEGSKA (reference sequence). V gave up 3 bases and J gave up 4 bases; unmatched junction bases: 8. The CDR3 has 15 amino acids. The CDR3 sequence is CSASRGTANNEKLFF. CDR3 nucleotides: TGCAGTGCTAGTAGGGGGACAGCAAATAATGAAAAACTGTTTTTT.

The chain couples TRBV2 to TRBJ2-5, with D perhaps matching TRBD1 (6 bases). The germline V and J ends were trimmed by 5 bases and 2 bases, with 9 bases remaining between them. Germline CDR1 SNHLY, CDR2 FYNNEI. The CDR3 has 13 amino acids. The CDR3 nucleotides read TGTGCCAGCAGTCCGACAGGACAAGAGACCCAGTACTTC. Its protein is CASSPTGQETQYF.

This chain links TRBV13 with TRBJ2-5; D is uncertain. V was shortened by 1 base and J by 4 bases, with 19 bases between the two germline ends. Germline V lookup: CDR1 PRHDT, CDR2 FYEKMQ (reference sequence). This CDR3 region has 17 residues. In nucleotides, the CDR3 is TGTGCCAGCAGCTTAGTCTCGGCGGCAGTTAAAGGAGAGACCCAGTACTTC. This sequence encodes CASSLVSAAVKGETQYF.

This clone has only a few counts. CDR3 in amino acids: CASSSLAGVTDTQYF. In DNA form, the CDR3 reads TGTGCCAGCAGCTCTTTAGCGGGAGTGACAGATACGCAGTATTTT. The chain combines TRBV7-3 with TRBJ2-3, with 9 bases fitting TRBD2. CDR1 is SGHTA and CDR2 is FQGTGA in the germline V gene. The CDR3 is 15 amino acids. J was trimmed by 3 bases and V by 4 bases; bases with no gene match: 5.

The CDR3 sequence: CASSLEGVLNYGYTF. The CDR3 DNA is TGTGCCAGCAGCCTAGAGGGAGTTCTCAACTATGGCTACACCTTC. The genes are TRBV7-9 and TRBJ1-2, with unresolved D. This CDR3 spans 15 amino acids. CDR1 and CDR2 (germline): SEHNR, FQNEAQ (reference sequence). The V and J ends lost 5 bases and 2 bases respectively, with 15 bases between them. Full variable domain (missing parts from reference TRBV7-9 and TRBJ1-2): DTGVSQNPRHKITKRGQNVTFRCDPISEHNRLYWYRQTLGQGPEFLTYFQNEAQLEKSRLLSDRFSAERPKGSFSTLEIQRTEQGDSAMYLCASSLEGVLNYGYTFGSGTRLTVV.